This T cell receptor beta chain was observed in a study of graft-versus-host responses after intestinal transplantation. The wider study: Transplants given to recipients were multivisceral, liver-intestinal, or isolated intestinal.

Trimming shortened V by 6 bases and J by 4 bases, and 21 bases separated the two germline ends. Germline V CDR1 and CDR2: KGHSH, LQKENI. The CDR3 has 17 amino acids. To note about this clone: The antigen is unknown.

Study-level findings and limits: With peak circulating GvH clone levels came an association with early post-transplant HvG declines.

This table comes from immunoSEQ multiplex PCR, and its TCRdb copy is limited to in-frame clones, with some not included. The sample consists of 9,100 or so clones, under 95% of them appearing once. The material sequenced was PBMCs, taken just over 42 days after intestinal transplant. The receptor was isolated from a human patient who received an intestinal transplant, so some T cells may come from the graft donor. The chain couples TRBV18 to TRBJ2-2; weak D call: TRBD1 (6 bases). CDR3 sequence: CASSTNTGTIGTGELFF. The CDR3 region has the DNA TGTGCCAGCTCGACCAACACCGGGACAATTGGCACCGGGGAGCTGTTTTTT.